Each of the 7 T cell receptor beta chains below was sequenced from the same sample in a study of blood T cells in healthy people across ages. A second PCR of about 7 to 11 cycles used a sample-barcoded 5' primer and a J-beta primer mix. Each CDR3 protein gets one entry after TCRdb re-called the 5' RACE reads with MiXCR. In the table there are about 590,000 distinct CDR3 sequences, under 30% of which are singletons. The specimen was blood. The receptors were sampled from a woman of 80 years or more in good health.

A note on this clonotype: This may arise from a read error, as a much more abundant clone is one base away. The chain links TRBV5-1 to TRBJ2-3; tentatively, D is TRBD1 (5 bases). The CDR3 extends over 13 amino acids. CDR1 and CDR2 from the germline V gene are SGHRS and YFSETQ. For the CDR3, the DNA is TGCGCCAGCAGCGCCTCCCTCACAGGTACGCAGTATTTT. Its translation is CASSASLTGTQYF.

This chain links TRBV6-1 with TRBJ2-2; D is perhaps TRBD2 (5 bases). Between the trimmed V and J ends, which lost 6 bases and 1 base, there was a span of 12 bases. This CDR3 region has 15 residues. Germline loops: CDR1 MNHNS, CDR2 SASEGT. The CDR3 nucleotides are TGTGCCAGCAGCCCGCGACGGGGGAACACCGGGGAGCTGTTTTTT. Protein: CASSPRRGNTGELFF.

On this clonotype: This may stem from a read error, because a much larger clone lies one nucleotide away. The chain links TRBV5-1 to TRBJ1-2; possibly TRBD1 for D (6 bases). The CDR3 extends over 14 amino acids. The V gene's germline CDR1 is SGHRS and CDR2 YFSETQ. In DNA form, the CDR3 reads TGCGCCAGCAGCTTGTCTGGACAGAAATATGGCCACACCTTC. As protein: CASSLSGQKYGHTF.

Worth noting for this clonotype: A much larger clone lies a single base off, so this may be a read error. The chain links TRBV7-2 to TRBJ2-1; D may be TRBD1 or TRBD2 (6 bases each). V was shortened by 3 bases and J by 9 bases, with 15 bases between the two germline ends. The CDR3 covers 14 residues. CDR1 SGHTA and CDR2 FQGNSA come from the germline V gene. The CDR3 DNA reads TGTGCCAGCAGCTTTGGGAGACAGGAGGGTGAGCAGTTCTTC. This gives the protein CASSFGRQEGEQFF. The full variable domain, completed using reference TRBV7-2 and TRBJ2-1, is GAGVSQSPSNKVTEKGKDVELRCDPISGHTALYWYRQSLGQGLEFLIYFQGNSAPDKSGLPSDRFSAERTGGSVSTLTIQRTQQEDSAVYLCASSFGRQEGEQFFGPGTRLTVL.

This clonotype was detected many times. The chain has TRBV3-1 and TRBJ2-3, with 7 bases lining up with TRBD2. V gave up 4 bases and J gave up 8 bases; unmatched junction bases: 15. This CDR3 is 16 amino acids long. Germline V gene lookup returns CDR1 LGHDT and CDR2 YNNKEL (reference sequence). In DNA, the CDR3 is TGTGCCAGCAGCCCTCCTGGCGGGAGTCGTCGCGGTACGCAGTATTTT. Translated, it gives CASSPPGGSRRGTQYF.

This clonotype has a handful of counts. The chain links TRBV30 to TRBJ1-6; D not resolved. CDR3 length: 12 residues. Germline lookup yields CDR1 GTSNPN and CDR2 SVGIG (reference sequence). Trimming took 3 bases from V and 1 from J, leaving 1 base between them. CDR3: CAWRSYNSPLHF. Written as DNA, the CDR3 is TGTGCCTGGAGATCCTATAATTCACCCCTCCACTTT. Variable domain in full (rest from reference TRBV30 and TRBJ1-6): SQTIHQWPATLVQPVGSPLSLECTVEGTSNPNLYWYRQAAGRGLQLLFYSVGIGQISSEVPQNLSASRPQDRQFILSSKKLLLSDSGFYLCAWRSYNSPLHFGNGTRLTVT.

There are many counts of this clonotype. This chain joins TRBV28 and TRBJ2-7; D is possibly TRBD1 (6 bases). CDR1 and CDR2 from the germline V gene are MDHEN and SYDVKM. Trimming removed 1 base at V and 2 bases at J, with 9 bases between. The CDR3 is 14 amino acids. CDR3 sequence: CASSLLDRPYEQYF. The CDR3 coding sequence is TGTGCCAGCAGTTTATTAGACAGGCCCTACGAGCAGTACTTC.